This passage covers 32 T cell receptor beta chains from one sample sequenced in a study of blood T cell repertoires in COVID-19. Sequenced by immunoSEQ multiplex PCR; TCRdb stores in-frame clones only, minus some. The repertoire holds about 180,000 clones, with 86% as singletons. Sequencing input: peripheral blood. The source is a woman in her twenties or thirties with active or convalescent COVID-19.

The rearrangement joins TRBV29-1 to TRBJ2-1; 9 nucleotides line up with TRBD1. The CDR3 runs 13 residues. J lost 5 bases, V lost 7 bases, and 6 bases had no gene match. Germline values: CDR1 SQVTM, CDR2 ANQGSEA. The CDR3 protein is CSAPGQGDNEQFF. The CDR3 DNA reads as TGCAGCGCCCCGGGACAGGGAGACAATGAGCAGTTCTTC.

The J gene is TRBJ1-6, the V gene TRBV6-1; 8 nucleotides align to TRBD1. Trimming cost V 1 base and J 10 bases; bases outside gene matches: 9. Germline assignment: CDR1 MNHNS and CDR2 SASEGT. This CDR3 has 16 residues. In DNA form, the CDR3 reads TGTGCCAGCAGTGAAGTGGCAGGGGGCATAGGGTCACCCCTCCACTTT. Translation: CASSEVAGGIGSPLHF.

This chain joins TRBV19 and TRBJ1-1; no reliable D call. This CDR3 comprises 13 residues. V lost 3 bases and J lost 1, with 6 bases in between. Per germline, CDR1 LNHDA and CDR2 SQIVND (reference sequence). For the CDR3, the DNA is TGTGCCAGTAGTATGGGCCAGAACACTGAAGCTTTCTTT. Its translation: CASSMGQNTEAFF.

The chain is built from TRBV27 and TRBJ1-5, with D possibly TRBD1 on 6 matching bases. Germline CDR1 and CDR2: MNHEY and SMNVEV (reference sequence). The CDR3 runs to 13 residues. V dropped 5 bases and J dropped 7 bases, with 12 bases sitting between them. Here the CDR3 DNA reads TGTGCCAGCAGTCAGGGGATACGGCAGCCCCAGCATTTT. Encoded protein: CASSQGIRQPQHF.

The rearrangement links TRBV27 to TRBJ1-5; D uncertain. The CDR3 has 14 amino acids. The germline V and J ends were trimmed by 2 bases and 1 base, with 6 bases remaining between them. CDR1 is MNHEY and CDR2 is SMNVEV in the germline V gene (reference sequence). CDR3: CASSLRGSNQPQHF. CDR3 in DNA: TGTGCCAGCAGTTTACGAGGGAGCAATCAGCCCCAGCATTTT.

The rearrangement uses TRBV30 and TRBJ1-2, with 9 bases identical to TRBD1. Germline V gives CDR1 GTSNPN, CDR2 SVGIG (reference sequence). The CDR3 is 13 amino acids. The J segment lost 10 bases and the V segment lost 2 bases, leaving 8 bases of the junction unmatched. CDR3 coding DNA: TGTGCCTGGAGTCCGGGACAGGGTCTCGACTACACCTTC. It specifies CAWSPGQGLDYTF.

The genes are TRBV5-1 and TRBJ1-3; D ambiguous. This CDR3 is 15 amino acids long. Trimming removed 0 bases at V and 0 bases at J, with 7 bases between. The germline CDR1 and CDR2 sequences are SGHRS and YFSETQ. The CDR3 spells CASSLGHNSGNTIYF. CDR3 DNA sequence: TGCGCCAGCAGCTTGGGACACAACTCTGGAAACACCATATATTTT. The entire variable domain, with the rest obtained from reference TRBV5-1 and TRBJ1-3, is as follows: KAGVTQTPRYLIKTRGQQVTLSCSPISGHRSVSWYQQTPGQGLQFLFEYFSETQRNKGNFPGRFSGRQFSNSRSEMNVSTLELGDSALYLCASSLGHNSGNTIYFGEGSWLTVV.

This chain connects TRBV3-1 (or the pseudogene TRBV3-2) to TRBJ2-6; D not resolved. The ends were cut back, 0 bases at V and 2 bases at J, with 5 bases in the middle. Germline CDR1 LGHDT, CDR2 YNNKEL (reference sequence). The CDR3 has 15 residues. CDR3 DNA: TGTGCCAGCAGCCAAGAGAGGCCTGGGGCCAACGTCCTGACTTTC. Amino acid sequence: CASSQERPGANVLTF.

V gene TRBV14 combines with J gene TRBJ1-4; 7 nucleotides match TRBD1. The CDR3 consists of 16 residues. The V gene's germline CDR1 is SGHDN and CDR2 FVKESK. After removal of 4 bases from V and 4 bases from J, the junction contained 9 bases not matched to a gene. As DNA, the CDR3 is TGTGCCAGCAGCCGAGGGGGCCCGGGGATTAATGAAAAACTGTTTTTT. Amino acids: CASSRGGPGINEKLFF.

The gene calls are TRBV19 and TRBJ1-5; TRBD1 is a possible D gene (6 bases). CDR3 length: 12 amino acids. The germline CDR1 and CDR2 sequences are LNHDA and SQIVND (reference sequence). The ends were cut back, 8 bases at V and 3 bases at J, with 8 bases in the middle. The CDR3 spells CASGDINQPQHF. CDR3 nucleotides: TGTGCCAGTGGGGACATCAATCAGCCCCAGCATTTT.

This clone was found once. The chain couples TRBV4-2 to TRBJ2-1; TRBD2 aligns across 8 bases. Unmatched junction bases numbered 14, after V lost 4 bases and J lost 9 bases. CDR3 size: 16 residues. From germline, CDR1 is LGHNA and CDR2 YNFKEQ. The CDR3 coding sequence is TGTGCCAGCAGCCGAGCGGGGGAGATCCTGTCCACTGAGCAGTTCTTC. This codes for CASSRAGEILSTEQFF.

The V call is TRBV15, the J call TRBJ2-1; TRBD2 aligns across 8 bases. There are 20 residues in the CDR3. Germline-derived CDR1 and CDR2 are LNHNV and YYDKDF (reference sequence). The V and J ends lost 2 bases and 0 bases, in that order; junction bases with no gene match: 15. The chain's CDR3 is CATSRNYGLALQNSYNEQFF. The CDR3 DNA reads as TGTGCCACCAGCAGAAACTACGGACTAGCCCTCCAAAACTCCTACAATGAGCAGTTCTTC.

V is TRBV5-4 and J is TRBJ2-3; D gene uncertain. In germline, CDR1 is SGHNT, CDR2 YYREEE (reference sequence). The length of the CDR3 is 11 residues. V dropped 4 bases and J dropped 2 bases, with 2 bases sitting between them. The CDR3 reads CASSLTDTQYF. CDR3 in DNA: TGTGCCAGCAGCCTCACAGATACGCAGTATTTT.

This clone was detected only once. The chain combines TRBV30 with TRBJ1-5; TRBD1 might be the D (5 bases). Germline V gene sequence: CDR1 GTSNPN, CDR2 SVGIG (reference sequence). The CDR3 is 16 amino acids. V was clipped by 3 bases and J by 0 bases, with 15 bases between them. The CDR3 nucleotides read TGTGCCTGGAGCCCGGGGGGAGATTATAGCAATCAGCCCCAGCATTTT. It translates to CAWSPGGDYSNQPQHF. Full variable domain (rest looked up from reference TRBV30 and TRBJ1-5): SQTIHQWPATLVQPVGSPLSLECTVEGTSNPNLYWYRQAAGRGLQLLFYSVGIGQISSEVPQNLSASRPQDRQFILSSKKLLLSDSGFYLCAWSPGGDYSNQPQHFGDGTRLSIL.

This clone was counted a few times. CDR3 amino acids: CASSYFERQALSGYTF. The CDR3 DNA reads as TGTGCCAGCAGCTATTTTGAGCGACAGGCCCTTTCTGGCTACACCTTC. The genes are TRBV7-9 and TRBJ1-2; D possibly corresponds to TRBD1 (6 bases). Trimming took 4 bases from V and 7 from J, leaving 22 bases between them. The length of the CDR3 is 16 residues. In germline, CDR1 is SEHNR, CDR2 FQNEAQ (reference sequence).

The CDR3: CASSEGTVSGNTIYF. CDR3 nucleotide sequence: TGTGCCAGCAGTGAGGGGACAGTGTCTGGAAACACCATATATTTT. This chain uses TRBV27 with TRBJ1-3; 7 nucleotides match TRBD1. Germline V lookup: CDR1 MNHEY, CDR2 SMNVEV (reference sequence). This CDR3 spans 15 amino acids. V shed 5 bases, J shed 1 base, and the junction held 5 bases outside the gene matches.

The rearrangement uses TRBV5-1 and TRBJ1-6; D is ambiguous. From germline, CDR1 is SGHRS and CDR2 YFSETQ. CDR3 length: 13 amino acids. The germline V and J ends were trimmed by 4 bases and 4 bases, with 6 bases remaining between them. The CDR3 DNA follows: TGCGCCAGCAGCCGTGAGTATAATTCACCCCTCCACTTT. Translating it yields CASSREYNSPLHF.

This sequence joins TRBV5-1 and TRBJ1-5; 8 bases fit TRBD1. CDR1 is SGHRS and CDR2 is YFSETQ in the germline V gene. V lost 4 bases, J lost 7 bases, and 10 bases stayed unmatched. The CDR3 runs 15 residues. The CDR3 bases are TGCGCCAGCAGCCCGGATGGACAGGGTGGGCAGCCCCAGCATTTT. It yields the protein CASSPDGQGGQPQHF.

For the CDR3, the DNA is TGTGCCAGCTCACCCGAGAGCGGGGGGTACAATGAGCAGTTCTTC. This codes for CASSPESGGYNEQFF. The chain combines TRBV18 with TRBJ2-1, with 9 nucleotides matching TRBD2. V shed 3 bases and J 4 bases; nucleotides not matched to a gene: 4. CDR3 size: 15 residues. The V gene's germline CDR1 is KGHSH and CDR2 LQKENI.

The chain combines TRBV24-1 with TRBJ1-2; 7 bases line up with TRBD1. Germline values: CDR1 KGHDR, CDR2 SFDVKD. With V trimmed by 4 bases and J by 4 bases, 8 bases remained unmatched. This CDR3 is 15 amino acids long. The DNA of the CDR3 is TGTGCCACCAGTGAACCCGGGACAGACCCCTATGGCTACACCTTC. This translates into CATSEPGTDPYGYTF.

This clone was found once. This CDR3 is CASSLVLAGVYEQYF. CDR3 bases: TGTGCCAGCAGCTTGGTTCTAGCGGGAGTGTACGAGCAGTACTTC. J is TRBJ2-7 and V is TRBV5-8; 10 bases agree with TRBD2. The V gene's germline CDR1 is SGHTS and CDR2 YDEGEE. V lost 0 bases and J lost 4; bases outside the gene matches: 4. This CDR3 has 15 amino acids.

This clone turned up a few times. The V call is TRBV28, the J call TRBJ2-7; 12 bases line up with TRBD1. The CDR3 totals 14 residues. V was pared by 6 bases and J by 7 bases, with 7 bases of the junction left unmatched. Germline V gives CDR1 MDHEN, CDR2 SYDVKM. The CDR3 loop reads CASRPRDRGQEQYF. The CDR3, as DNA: TGTGCCAGCAGACCCCGGGACAGGGGGCAAGAGCAGTACTTC.

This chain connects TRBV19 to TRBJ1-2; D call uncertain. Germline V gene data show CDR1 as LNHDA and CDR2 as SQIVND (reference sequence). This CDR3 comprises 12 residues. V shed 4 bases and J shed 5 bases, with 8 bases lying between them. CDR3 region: CASSSRGYGYTF. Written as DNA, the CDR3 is TGTGCCAGTAGTAGCCGGGGTTATGGCTACACCTTC.

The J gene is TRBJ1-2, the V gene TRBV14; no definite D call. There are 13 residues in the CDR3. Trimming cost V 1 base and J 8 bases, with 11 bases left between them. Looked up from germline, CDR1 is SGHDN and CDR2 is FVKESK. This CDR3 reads CASSQGFELGYTF. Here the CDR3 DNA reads TGTGCCAGCAGCCAAGGCTTCGAACTGGGCTACACCTTC.

CDR3 nucleotide sequence: TGCGCCAGCAGCTTGGCAGGCGATATCCAAGAGACCCAGTACTTC. The encoded protein is CASSLAGDIQETQYF. This rearrangement joins TRBV5-1 to TRBJ2-5; no clear D gene. V was trimmed by 0 bases and J by 1 base, leaving 10 bases between them. CDR3 length: 15 residues. Germline CDR1 reads SGHRS; CDR2 reads YFSETQ.

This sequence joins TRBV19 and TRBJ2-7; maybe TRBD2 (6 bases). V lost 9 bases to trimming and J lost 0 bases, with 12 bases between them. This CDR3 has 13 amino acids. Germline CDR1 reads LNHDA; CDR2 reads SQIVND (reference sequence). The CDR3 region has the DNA TGTGCCAGCGGACTAATTGACTCCTACGAGCAGTACTTC. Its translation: CASGLIDSYEQYF.

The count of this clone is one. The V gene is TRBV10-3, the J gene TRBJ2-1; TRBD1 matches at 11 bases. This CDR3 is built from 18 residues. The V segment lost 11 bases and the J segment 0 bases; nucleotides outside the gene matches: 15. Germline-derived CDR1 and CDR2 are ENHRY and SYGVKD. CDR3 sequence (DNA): TGTGCCTCAAGACCTGGACAGGGGGCGTTTAGCTCCTACAATGAGCAGTTCTTC. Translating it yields CASRPGQGAFSSYNEQFF.

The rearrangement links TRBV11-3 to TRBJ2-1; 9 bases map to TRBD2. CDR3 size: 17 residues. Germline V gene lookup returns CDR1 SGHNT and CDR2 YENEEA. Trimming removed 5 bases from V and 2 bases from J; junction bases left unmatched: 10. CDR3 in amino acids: CASSLLRSSGAYNEQFF. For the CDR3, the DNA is TGTGCCAGCAGCCTTCTACGGTCTAGCGGGGCCTACAATGAGCAGTTCTTC.

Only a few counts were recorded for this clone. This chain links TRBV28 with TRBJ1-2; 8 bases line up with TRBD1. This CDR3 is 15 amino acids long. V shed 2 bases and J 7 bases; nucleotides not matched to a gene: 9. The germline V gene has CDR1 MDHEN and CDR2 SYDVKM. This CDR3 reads CASSLIAGGNSGYTF. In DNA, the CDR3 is TGTGCCAGCAGTTTAATTGCAGGGGGCAACAGTGGCTACACCTTC.

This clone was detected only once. CDR3 bases: TGTGCCAGCAGCTTGGGGGTCGTTAGACAGGTGAACACTGAAGCTTTCTTT. Translated: CASSLGVVRQVNTEAFF. J is TRBJ1-1 and V is TRBV5-6; TRBD1 is a possible D gene (6 bases). The CDR3 length is 17 residues. Germline assignment: CDR1 SGHDT and CDR2 YYEEEE. Trimming took 0 bases from V and 0 from J, leaving 15 bases between them.

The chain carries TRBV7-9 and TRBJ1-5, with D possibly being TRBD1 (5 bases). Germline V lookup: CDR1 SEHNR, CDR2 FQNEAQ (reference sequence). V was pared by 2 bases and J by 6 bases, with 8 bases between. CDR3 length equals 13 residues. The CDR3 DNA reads TGTGCCAGCAGCTTATCCGGGGGTCAGCCCCAGCATTTT. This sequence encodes CASSLSGGQPQHF.

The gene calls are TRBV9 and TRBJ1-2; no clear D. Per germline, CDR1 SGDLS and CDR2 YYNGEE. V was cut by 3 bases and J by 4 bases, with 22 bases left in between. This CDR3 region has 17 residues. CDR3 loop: CASSGPNRTRAPYGYTF. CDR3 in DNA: TGTGCCAGCAGCGGCCCCAATAGGACGAGGGCTCCCTATGGCTACACCTTC.